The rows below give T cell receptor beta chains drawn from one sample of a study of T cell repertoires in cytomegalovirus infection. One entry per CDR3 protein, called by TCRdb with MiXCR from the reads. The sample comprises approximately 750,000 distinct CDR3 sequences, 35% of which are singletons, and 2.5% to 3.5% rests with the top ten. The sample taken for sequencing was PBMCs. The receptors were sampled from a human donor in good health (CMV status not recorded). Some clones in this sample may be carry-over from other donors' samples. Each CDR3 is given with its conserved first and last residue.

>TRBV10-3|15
CAISESEQRVTEAFF
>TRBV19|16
CASSATGISSYNEQFF
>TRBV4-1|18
CASSQDPPGWSSNQPQHF
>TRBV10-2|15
CASALDRVEVYEQYF
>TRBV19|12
CASRERGNIQYF
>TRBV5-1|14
CASSTDAAGNTIYF
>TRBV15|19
CATSRVAGQGRSYNSPLHF
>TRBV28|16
CASSPGTGSMNTEAFF
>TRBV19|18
CASSIDREGGKLNTEAFF
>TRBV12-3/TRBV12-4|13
CASAQGGSYEQYF
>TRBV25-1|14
CASSVQGMNTEAFF
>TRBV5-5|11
CASRRTAGYTF
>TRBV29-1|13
CSVEEPGNYGYTF
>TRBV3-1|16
CASSYRTGGHTGELFF
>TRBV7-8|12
CASRTDRGREYF
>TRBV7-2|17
CASSLLASKELTDTQYF
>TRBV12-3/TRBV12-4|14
CASSLWAGGDRAFF
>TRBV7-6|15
CASSLWGGGYNEQFF
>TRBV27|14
CASSLSGVLRPQHF
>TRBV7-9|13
CASRGGRDTEAFF
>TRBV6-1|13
CASSPRGPYGYTF
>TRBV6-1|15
CASSELTSPLNEQFF
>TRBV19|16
CASTPRGTSPNNEQFF
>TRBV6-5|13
CASRGQFNTEALF
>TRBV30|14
CAWSAEMRDSPLHF
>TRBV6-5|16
CASTELAGDITDTQYF
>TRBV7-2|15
CASSLTQLGTDTQYF
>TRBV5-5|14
CASSFRGLSTEAFF
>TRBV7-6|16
CASSTRTGGDTGELFF
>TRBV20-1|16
CSARNPQQGAQETQYF
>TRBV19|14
CASSIQPEVDEQYF
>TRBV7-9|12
CASSLVADLALF
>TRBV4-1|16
CASSQDQGTVNTEAFF
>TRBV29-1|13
CSVRGGRSTEAFF
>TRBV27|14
CASSPGGKGDTQYF
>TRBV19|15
CASNPPGQGMYGYTF
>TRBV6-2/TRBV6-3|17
CASSPNTWILSNTEAFF
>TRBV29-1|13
CSVGPGVVTEAFF
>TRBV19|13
CASSIVETDTQYF
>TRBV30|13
CAWKGGAGIEQYF
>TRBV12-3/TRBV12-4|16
CASSLRWTALREKLFF
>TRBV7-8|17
CASSLGGTGSTTDTQYF
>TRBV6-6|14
CASSYRGFNTEAFF
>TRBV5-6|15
CASSLERPSPVGYTF
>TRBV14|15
CASSTGLAGSYEKYF
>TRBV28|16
CASSSTSGRAINTQYF
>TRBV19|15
CASSVALGGSYEQYF
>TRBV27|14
CASSLTYQGETQYF
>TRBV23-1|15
CASPRRISSTDTQYF
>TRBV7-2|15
CASSTRLAGGETQYF
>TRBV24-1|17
CATSDSPGQGLGETQYF
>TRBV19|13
CASRSGANTKAFF
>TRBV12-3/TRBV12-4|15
CASSLRGAGGSRQYF
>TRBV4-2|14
CASSQPDFFNEQFF
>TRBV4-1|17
CSSSQDVGWTLSYEQYF
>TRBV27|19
CASSLFASPKFANTGELFF
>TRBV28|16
CASKRTGGSGRYGYTF
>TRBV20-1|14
CSASWGARTDTQYF
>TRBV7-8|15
CASSLSGTGVPPQHF